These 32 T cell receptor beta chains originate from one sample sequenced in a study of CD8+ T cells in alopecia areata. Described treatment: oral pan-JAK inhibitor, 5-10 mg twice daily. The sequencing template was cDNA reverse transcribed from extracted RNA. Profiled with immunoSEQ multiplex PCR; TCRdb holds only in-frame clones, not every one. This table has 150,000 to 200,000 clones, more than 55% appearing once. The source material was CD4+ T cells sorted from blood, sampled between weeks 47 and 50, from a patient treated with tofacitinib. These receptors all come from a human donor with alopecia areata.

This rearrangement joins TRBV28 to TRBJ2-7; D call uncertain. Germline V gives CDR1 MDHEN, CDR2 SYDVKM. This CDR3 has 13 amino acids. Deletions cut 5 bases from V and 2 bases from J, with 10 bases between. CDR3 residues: CASSHATTYEQYF. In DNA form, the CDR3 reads TGTGCCAGCAGTCATGCGACGACCTACGAGCAGTACTTC.

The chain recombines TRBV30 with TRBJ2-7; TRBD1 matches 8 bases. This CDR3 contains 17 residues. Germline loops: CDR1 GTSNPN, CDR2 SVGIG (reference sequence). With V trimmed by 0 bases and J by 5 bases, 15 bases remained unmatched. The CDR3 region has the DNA TGTGCCTGGAGTGTAGGGATCCGGACAGGGAAGGGGGACGAGCAGTACTTC. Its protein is CAWSVGIRTGKGDEQYF.

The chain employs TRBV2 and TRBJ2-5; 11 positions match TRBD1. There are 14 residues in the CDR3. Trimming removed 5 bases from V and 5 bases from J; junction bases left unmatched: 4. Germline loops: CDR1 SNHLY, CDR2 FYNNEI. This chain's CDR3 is CASSSGQGAETQYF. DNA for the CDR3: TGTGCCAGCAGTAGCGGACAGGGGGCCGAGACCCAGTACTTC. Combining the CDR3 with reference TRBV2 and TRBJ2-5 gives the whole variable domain EPEVTQTPSHQVTQMGQEVILRCVPISNHLYFYWYRQILGQKVEFLVSFYNNEISEKSEIFDDQFSVERPDGSNFTLKIRSTKLEDSAMYFCASSSGQGAETQYFGPGTRLLVL.

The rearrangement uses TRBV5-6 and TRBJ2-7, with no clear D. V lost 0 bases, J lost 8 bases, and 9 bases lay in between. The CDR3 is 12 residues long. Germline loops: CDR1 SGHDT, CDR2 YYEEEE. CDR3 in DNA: TGTGCCAGCAGCTTGGAGTTGCGACAGCAGTACTTC. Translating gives CASSLELRQQYF. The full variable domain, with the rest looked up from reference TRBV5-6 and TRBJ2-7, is DAGVTQSPTHLIKTRGQQVTLRCSPKSGHDTVSWYQQALGQGPQFIFQYYEEEERQRGNFPDRFSGHQFPNYSSELNVNALLLGDSALYLCASSLELRQQYFGPGTRLTVT.

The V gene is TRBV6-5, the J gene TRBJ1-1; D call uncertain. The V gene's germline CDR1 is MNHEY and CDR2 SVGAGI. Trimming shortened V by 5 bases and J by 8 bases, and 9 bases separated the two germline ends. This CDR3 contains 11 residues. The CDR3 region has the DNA TGTGCCAGCAGTGGGCAGCGCGAAGCTTTCTTT. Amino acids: CASSGQREAFF.

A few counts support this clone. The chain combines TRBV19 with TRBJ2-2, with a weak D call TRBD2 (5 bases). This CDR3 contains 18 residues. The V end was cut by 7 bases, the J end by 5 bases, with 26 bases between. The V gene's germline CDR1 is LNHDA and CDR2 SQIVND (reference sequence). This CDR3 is CASTTIEGGLKGTGELFF. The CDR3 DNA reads TGTGCCAGTACCACGATCGAGGGCGGCCTTAAAGGAACCGGGGAGCTGTTTTTT.

CDR3 nucleotide sequence: TGTGCCTGGATCAGGGGGCCCAATGAGCAGTTCTTC. Translating it yields CAWIRGPNEQFF. J is TRBJ2-1 and V is TRBV30; 8 bases are a match to TRBD1. With V trimmed by 4 bases and J by 6 bases, 2 bases remained unmatched. Germline V lookup: CDR1 GTSNPN, CDR2 SVGIG (reference sequence). This CDR3 has 12 amino acids.

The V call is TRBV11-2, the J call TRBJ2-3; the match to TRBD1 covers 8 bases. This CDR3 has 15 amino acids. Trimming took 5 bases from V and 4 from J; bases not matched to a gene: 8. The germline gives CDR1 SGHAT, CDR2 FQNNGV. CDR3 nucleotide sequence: TGTGCCAGCAGCCGCGACAGGGGTATAGCAGATACGCAGTATTTT. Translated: CASSRDRGIADTQYF.

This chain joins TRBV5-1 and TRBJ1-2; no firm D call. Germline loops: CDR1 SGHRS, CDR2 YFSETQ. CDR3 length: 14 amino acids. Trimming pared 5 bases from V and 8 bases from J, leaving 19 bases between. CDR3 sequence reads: CASRPPYRIGGYTF. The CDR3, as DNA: TGCGCCAGCAGGCCACCTTATCGTATAGGCGGCTACACCTTC.

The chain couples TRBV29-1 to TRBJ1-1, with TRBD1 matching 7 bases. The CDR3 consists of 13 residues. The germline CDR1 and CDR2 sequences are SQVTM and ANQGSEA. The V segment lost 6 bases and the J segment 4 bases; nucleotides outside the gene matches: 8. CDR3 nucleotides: TGCAGCGTCCAGGGACAGAGGGGCACTGAAGCTTTCTTT. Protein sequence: CSVQGQRGTEAFF.

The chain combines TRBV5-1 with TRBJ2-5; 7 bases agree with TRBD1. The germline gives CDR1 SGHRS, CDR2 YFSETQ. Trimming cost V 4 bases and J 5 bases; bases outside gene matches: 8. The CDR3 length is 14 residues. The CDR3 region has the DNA TGCGCCAGCAGCCGGACAGGCACAGGGGAGACCCAGTACTTC. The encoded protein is CASSRTGTGETQYF.

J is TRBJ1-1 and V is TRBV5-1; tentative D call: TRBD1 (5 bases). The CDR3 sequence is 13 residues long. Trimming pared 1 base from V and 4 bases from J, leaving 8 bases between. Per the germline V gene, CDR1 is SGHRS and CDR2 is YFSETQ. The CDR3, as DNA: TGCGCCAGCAGCTTGATGAGGGGCACTGAAGCTTTCTTT. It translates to CASSLMRGTEAFF.

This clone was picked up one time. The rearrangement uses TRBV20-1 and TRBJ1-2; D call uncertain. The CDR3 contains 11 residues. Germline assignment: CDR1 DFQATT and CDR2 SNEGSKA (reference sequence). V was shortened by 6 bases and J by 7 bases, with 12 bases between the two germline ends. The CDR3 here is CSAELDRGYTF. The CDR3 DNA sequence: TGCAGTGCCGAACTGGACCGTGGCTACACCTTC.

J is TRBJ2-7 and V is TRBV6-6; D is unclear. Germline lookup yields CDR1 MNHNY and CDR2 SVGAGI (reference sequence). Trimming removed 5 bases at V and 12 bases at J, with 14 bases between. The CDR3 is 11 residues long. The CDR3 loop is CASSETSLGYF. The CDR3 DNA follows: TGTGCCAGCAGTGAAACATCTCTCGGGTACTTC.

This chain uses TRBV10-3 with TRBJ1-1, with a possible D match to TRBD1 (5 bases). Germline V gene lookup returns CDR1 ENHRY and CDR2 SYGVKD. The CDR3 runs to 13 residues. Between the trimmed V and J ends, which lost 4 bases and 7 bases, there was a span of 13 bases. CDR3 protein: CAISGPAGGEAFF. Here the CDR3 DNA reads TGTGCCATCAGTGGCCCAGCTGGGGGTGAAGCTTTCTTT.

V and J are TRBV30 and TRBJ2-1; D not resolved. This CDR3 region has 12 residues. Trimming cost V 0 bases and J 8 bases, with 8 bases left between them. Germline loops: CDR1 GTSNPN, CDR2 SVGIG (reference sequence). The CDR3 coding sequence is TGTGCCTGGAGTGTATACCCCCATGAGCAGTTCTTC. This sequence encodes CAWSVYPHEQFF.

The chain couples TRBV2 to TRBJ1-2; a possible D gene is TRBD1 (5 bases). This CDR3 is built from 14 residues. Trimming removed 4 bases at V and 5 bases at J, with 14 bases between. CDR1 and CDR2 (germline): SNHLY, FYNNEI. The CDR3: CASSGPGTEYGYTF. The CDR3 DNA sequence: TGTGCCAGCAGTGGCCCCGGGACGGAATATGGCTACACCTTC.

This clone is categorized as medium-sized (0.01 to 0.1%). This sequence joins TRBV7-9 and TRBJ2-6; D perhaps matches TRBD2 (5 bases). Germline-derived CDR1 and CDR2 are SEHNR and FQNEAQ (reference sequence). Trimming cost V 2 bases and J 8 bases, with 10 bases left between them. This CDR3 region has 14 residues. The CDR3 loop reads CASSLFPGTNVLTF. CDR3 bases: TGTGCCAGCAGCTTATTCCCGGGGACCAACGTCCTGACTTTC. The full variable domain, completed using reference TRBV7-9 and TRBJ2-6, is DTGVSQNPRHKITKRGQNVTFRCDPISEHNRLYWYRQTLGQGPEFLTYFQNEAQLEKSRLLSDRFSAERPKGSFSTLEIQRTEQGDSAMYLCASSLFPGTNVLTFGAGSRLTVL.

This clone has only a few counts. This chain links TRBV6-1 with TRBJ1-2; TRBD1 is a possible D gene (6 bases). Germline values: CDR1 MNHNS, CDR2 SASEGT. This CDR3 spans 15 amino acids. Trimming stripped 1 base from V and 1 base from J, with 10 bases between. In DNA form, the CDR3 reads TGTGCCAGCAGTGAAGTTCCAGGGGTTAACTATGGCTACACCTTC. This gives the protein CASSEVPGVNYGYTF.

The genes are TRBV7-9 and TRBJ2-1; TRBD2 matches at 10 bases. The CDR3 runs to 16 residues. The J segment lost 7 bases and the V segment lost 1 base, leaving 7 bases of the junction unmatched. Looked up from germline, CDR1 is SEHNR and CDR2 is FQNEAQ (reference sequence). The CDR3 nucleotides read TGTGCCAGCAGCTTAGGCGCCGGGACTAGCGTTAATGAGCAGTTCTTC. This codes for CASSLGAGTSVNEQFF.

CDR3 loop: CATSRVGQGNQPQHF. The CDR3 nucleotides read TGTGCCACCAGCAGAGTGGGGCAGGGCAATCAGCCCCAGCATTTT. The V and J genes are TRBV15 and TRBJ1-5; D possibly corresponds to TRBD1 (5 bases). Per germline, CDR1 LNHNV and CDR2 YYDKDF (reference sequence). V gave up 1 base and J gave up 2 bases, with 9 bases separating them. The CDR3 contains 15 residues.

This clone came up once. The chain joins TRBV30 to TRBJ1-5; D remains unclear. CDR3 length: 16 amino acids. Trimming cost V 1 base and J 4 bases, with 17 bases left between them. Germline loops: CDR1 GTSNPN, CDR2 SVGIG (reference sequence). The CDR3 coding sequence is TGTGCCTGGAGTGACCCCCTAAGGAGGGTAAATCAGCCCCAGCATTTT. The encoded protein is CAWSDPLRRVNQPQHF.

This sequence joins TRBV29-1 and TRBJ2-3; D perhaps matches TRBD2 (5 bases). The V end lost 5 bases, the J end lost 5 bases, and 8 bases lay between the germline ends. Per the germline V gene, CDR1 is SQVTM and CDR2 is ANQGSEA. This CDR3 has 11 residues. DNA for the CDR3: TGCAGCGTTTCGAGGGTAGATACGCAGTATTTT. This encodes CSVSRVDTQYF.

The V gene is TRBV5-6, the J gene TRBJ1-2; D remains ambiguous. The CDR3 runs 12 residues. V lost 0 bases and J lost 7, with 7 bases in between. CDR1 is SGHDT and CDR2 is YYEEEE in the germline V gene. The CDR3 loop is CASSLGLGGYTF. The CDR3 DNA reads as TGTGCCAGCAGCTTGGGCCTGGGTGGCTACACCTTC.

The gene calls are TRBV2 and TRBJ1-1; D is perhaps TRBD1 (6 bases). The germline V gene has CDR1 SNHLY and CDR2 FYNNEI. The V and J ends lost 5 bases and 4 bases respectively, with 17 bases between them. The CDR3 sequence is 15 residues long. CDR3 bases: TGTGCCAGCAGTCCCGGGACATGGAAGGGCACTGAAGCTTTCTTT. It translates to CASSPGTWKGTEAFF.

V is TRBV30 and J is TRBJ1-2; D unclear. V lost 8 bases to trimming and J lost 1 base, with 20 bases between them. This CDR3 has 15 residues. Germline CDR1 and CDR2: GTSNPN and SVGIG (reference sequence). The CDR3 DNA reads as TGTGCCCGTATGAAACCCGGCGGGGATAACTATGGCTACACCTTC. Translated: CARMKPGGDNYGYTF.

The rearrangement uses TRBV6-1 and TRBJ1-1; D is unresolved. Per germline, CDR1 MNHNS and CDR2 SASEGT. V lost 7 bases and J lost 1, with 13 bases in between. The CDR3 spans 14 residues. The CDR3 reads CASIDGGWNTEAFF. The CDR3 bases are TGTGCCAGCATCGATGGAGGATGGAACACTGAAGCTTTCTTT.

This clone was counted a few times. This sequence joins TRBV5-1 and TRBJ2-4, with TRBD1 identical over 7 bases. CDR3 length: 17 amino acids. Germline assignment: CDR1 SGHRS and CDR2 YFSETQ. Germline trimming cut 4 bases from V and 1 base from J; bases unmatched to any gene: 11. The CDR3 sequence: CASSPDTGTVAKNIQYF. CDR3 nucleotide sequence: TGCGCCAGCAGCCCTGACACCGGGACAGTGGCCAAAAACATTCAGTACTTC.

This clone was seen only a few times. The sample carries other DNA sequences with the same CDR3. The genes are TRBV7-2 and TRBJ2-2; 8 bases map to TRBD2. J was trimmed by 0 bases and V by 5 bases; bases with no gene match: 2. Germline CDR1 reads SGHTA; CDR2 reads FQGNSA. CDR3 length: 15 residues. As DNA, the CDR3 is TGTGCCAGCAGCCGCGGGGGGACGAACACCGGGGAGCTGTTTTTT. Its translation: CASSRGGTNTGELFF.

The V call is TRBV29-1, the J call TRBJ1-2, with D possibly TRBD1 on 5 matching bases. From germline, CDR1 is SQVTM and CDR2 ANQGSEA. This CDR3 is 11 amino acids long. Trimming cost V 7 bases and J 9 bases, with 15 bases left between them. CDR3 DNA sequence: TGCAGCGCCGGGACGGAAGCGAGCTACACCTTC. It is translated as CSAGTEASYTF.

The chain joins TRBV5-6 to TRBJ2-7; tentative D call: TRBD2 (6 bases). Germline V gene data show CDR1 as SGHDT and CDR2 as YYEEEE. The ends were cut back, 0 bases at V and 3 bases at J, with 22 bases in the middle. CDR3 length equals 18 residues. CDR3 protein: CASSLELGGRGPFYEQYF. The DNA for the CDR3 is TGTGCCAGCAGCTTGGAACTAGGTGGGCGGGGACCCTTCTACGAGCAGTACTTC.

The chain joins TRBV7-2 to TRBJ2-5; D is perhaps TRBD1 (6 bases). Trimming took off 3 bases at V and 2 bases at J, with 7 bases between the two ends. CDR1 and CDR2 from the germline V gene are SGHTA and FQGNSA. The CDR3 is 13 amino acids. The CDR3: CASSFDRQETQYF. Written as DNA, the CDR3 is TGTGCCAGCAGCTTCGACAGGCAAGAGACCCAGTACTTC.